The 18 T cell receptor beta chains given below trace back to one sample, sequenced in a study of cytomegalovirus exposure and HLA in healthy donors. This PCR relied on a set of 60 Vbeta primers and 13 Jbeta primers. The table came from immunoSEQ multiplex PCR; TCRdb's copy has only in-frame clones and leaves some out. The table has roughly 120,000 clones, 65% to 90% seen once; the top ten hold 3.9%. Sample: PBMCs. Receptor source: a woman aged 25 to 39 in good health and CMV-seronegative.

This chain links TRBV9 with TRBJ2-3; 15 bases map to TRBD2. V dropped 0 bases and J dropped 5; count of bases not matched to a gene: 7. Germline V gene sequence: CDR1 SGDLS, CDR2 YYNGEE. The CDR3 length is 18 residues. CDR3 bases: TGTGCCAGCAGCGTAGGGACTAGCGGGAGGGCCCAAAAAGATACGCAGTATTTT. Translation gives CASSVGTSGRAQKDTQYF.

About this clone: At one end the junction does not follow the germline gene, possibly because of a read error. J is TRBJ1-1 and V is TRBV18; D may be TRBD1 (6 bases). CDR1 is KGHSH and CDR2 is LQKENI in the germline V gene. This CDR3 has 14 residues. Here the CDR3 DNA reads TGTGCCAGCTCACTACAGGGATTGAAGACTGAAGCTTTCTTT. This translates into CASSLQGLKTEAFF. The whole variable domain, filled in from reference TRBV18 and TRBJ1-1, reads NAGVMQNPRHLVRRRGQEARLRCSPMKGHSHVYWYRQLPEEGLKFMVYLQKENIIDESGMPKERFSAEFPKEGPSILRIQQVVRGDSAAYFCASSLQGLKTEAFFGQGTRLTVV.

This clone was detected only a few times. This chain links TRBV27 with TRBJ2-7; 15 nucleotides line up with TRBD2. The CDR3 is 16 residues long. CDR1 and CDR2 from the germline V gene are MNHEY and SMNVEV (reference sequence). Trimming cost V 6 bases and J 1 base; bases outside gene matches: 4. CDR3 nucleotide sequence: TGTGCCAGCAGGCCGGGACTAGCGGGAGGATCCTACGAGCAGTACTTC. This gives the protein CASRPGLAGGSYEQYF.

This chain connects TRBV5-8 to TRBJ2-3; 9 bases are shared with TRBD2. Trimming at V came to 0 bases and at J to 4 bases, leaving 6 bases not matched to a gene. The CDR3 contains 16 residues. CDR1 and CDR2 (germline): SGHTS, YDEGEE. The chain's CDR3 is CASSLGSGRGADTQYF. The CDR3 nucleotides read TGTGCCAGCAGCTTGGGTAGCGGGAGAGGGGCAGATACGCAGTATTTT. The full variable domain, rest sourced from reference TRBV5-8 and TRBJ2-3, is EAGVTQSPTHLIKTRGQQATLRCSPISGHTSVYWYQQALGLGLQFLLWYDEGEERNRGNFPPRFSGRQFPNYSSELNVNALELEDSALYLCASSLGSGRGADTQYFGPGTRLTVL.

The rearrangement joins TRBV7-9 to TRBJ2-7; 9 nucleotides align to TRBD1. CDR3 length: 19 amino acids. Germline V lookup: CDR1 SEHNR, CDR2 FQNEAQ (reference sequence). V shed 4 bases and J 5 bases; nucleotides not matched to a gene: 21. The CDR3 DNA reads as TGTGCCAGCAGCTGGCAACCGGGGACAGGGAAGCGCATGGCCCACGAGCAGTACTTC. Protein sequence: CASSWQPGTGKRMAHEQYF.

This chain uses TRBV19 with TRBJ2-2, with 8 bases identical to TRBD1. CDR1 LNHDA and CDR2 SQIVND come from the germline V gene (reference sequence). The CDR3 contains 15 residues. The V and J ends lost 6 bases and 6 bases, in that order; junction bases with no gene match: 9. CDR3 nucleotide sequence: TGTGCCAGTAGCCGGACAGGGATTTTTGCCGGGGAGCTGTTTTTT. It translates to CASSRTGIFAGELFF.

This clone was seen more than once but under ten times. This sequence joins TRBV7-2 and TRBJ2-7; 7 nucleotides match TRBD2. V was pared by 1 base and J by 1 base, with 7 bases of the junction left unmatched. Germline V gene lookup returns CDR1 SGHTA and CDR2 FQGNSA. The CDR3 has 16 amino acids. The CDR3 loop is CASSLVGGADSYEQYF. The CDR3 region has the DNA TGTGCCAGCAGCTTAGTGGGAGGGGCGGATTCCTACGAGCAGTACTTC.

The sample holds one count of this clone. The chain couples TRBV5-6 to TRBJ1-5, with a weak D call TRBD1 (6 bases). Between the trimmed V and J ends, which lost 0 bases and 3 bases, there was a span of 10 bases. The CDR3 is made up of 15 amino acids. Germline assignment: CDR1 SGHDT and CDR2 YYEEEE. The chain's CDR3 is CASSLGGTFNQPQHF. CDR3 in DNA: TGTGCCAGCAGCTTGGGGGGGACATTCAATCAGCCCCAGCATTTT.

The rearrangement links TRBV7-9 to TRBJ1-5; D is unresolved. V was clipped by 4 bases and J by 2 bases, with 6 bases between them. This CDR3 comprises 13 residues. Germline assignment: CDR1 SEHNR and CDR2 FQNEAQ (reference sequence). CDR3 residues: CASSWEGNQPQHF. The DNA for the CDR3 is TGTGCCAGCAGCTGGGAGGGCAATCAGCCCCAGCATTTT.

This sequence joins TRBV27 and TRBJ2-1; TRBD2 matches 11 bases. The CDR3 consists of 18 residues. V shed 1 base, J shed 7 bases, and the junction held 12 bases outside the gene matches. CDR1 is MNHEY, CDR2 SMNVEV, per germline (reference sequence). CDR3 sequence: CASSLFPIPRLAGNEQFF. CDR3 coding DNA: TGTGCCAGCAGTTTATTCCCCATACCCCGACTAGCGGGAAATGAGCAGTTCTTC.

The V gene is TRBV19, the J gene TRBJ1-1; D perhaps matches TRBD1 (6 bases). Trimming shortened V by 6 bases and J by 5 bases, and 16 bases separated the two germline ends. The CDR3 is 14 residues long. Germline CDR1 LNHDA, CDR2 SQIVND (reference sequence). The CDR3 loop reads CASSEVGGGTEAFF. DNA for the CDR3: TGTGCCAGTAGCGAGGTAGGGGGGGGAACTGAAGCTTTCTTT.

The chain carries TRBV6-1 and TRBJ2-7; D unresolved. Between the trimmed V and J ends, which lost 8 bases and 0 bases, there was a span of 17 bases. Per germline, CDR1 MNHNS and CDR2 SASEGT. The CDR3 is made up of 15 amino acids. CDR3 nucleotide sequence: TGTGCCAGCGCCCCAGCGCCATTAAGCTCCTACGAGCAGTACTTC. It specifies CASAPAPLSSYEQYF.

V gene TRBV6-1 combines with J gene TRBJ2-3; possibly TRBD2 for D (5 bases). The CDR3 loop spans 14 amino acids. Trimming pared 6 bases from V and 0 bases from J, leaving 10 bases between. Germline CDR1 is MNHNS and CDR2 is SASEGT. The CDR3 here is CASRVSASTDTQYF. The CDR3 nucleotides read TGTGCCAGCAGGGTTAGCGCCAGCACAGATACGCAGTATTTT.

This sequence joins TRBV5-1 and TRBJ1-4; 9 positions agree with TRBD1. The CDR3 totals 14 residues. The junction had 5 bases not matched to a gene; V was cut back by 4 bases and J by 7 bases. CDR1 and CDR2 (germline): SGHRS, YFSETQ. Here the CDR3 reads CASSDRGEAEKLFF. CDR3 sequence (DNA): TGCGCCAGCAGCGACAGGGGGGAGGCTGAAAAACTGTTTTTT.

The chain couples TRBV10-2 to TRBJ2-1; D possibly corresponds to TRBD2 (7 bases). The germline gives CDR1 WSHSY, CDR2 SAAADI. The length of the CDR3 is 12 residues. V was trimmed by 4 bases and J by 10 bases, leaving 11 bases between them. CDR3 sequence reads: CASSGGGWEQFF. The CDR3 DNA reads TGCGCCAGCAGTGGGGGGGGCTGGGAGCAGTTCTTC.

The chain combines TRBV28 with TRBJ1-2, with D tentatively TRBD1 (6 bases). The CDR3 has 14 residues. In germline, CDR1 is MDHEN, CDR2 SYDVKM. Deletions cut 6 bases from V and 7 bases from J, with 18 bases between. CDR3 region: CASRGGGPISGYTF. CDR3 DNA: TGTGCCAGCAGGGGAGGGGGGCCGATAAGTGGCTACACCTTC.

The rearrangement links TRBV5-1 to TRBJ2-1; TRBD2 matches 9 bases. After removal of 0 bases from V and 9 bases from J, the junction contained 1 base not matched to a gene. The length of the CDR3 is 13 residues. Germline V gives CDR1 SGHRS, CDR2 YFSETQ. CDR3 in amino acids: CASSLAGLAEQFF. The DNA of the CDR3 is TGCGCCAGCAGCTTGGCGGGACTAGCTGAGCAGTTCTTC.

The chain is built from TRBV7-9 and TRBJ2-1; 7 bases line up with TRBD2. After removal of 5 bases from V and 0 bases from J, the junction contained 13 bases not matched to a gene. The CDR3 runs 18 residues. The germline V gene encodes CDR1 SEHNR and CDR2 FQNEAQ (reference sequence). CDR3 sequence: CASSALALSSGSYNEQFF. The CDR3 nucleotides read TGTGCCAGCAGCGCCTTAGCCTTGTCTAGCGGCTCCTACAATGAGCAGTTCTTC. Variable domain in full (rest from reference TRBV7-9 and TRBJ2-1): DTGVSQNPRHKITKRGQNVTFRCDPISEHNRLYWYRQTLGQGPEFLTYFQNEAQLEKSRLLSDRFSAERPKGSFSTLEIQRTEQGDSAMYLCASSALALSSGSYNEQFFGPGTRLTVL.